This T cell receptor (beta chain) comes out of a study of T cell responses to AZD1222 COVID-19 vaccine (dated by TCRdb to the early 2020s). For the study in its entirety: A total of around 240 trial participants underwent TCR sequencing, of whom some 210 received two doses of AZD1222 and around 26 received two doses of the MenACWY control vaccine. Trial participants were enrolled into age subgroups of 18-55, 56-69 and 70-plus years, which contained approximately 150, 30 and 60 TCR-sequenced participants, respectively. Results the study describes overall, beyond this receptor: The 56-69-year group was small, and its depth increase did not reach significance, likely because of low power. Most participants were white British and females outnumbered males, and the authors suggested that clonal diversity may have been underestimated. Conclusions about previously exposed vaccinees are limited because only five to seven AZD1222 recipients were SARS-CoV-2 seropositive at baseline. Spike-specific TCR breadth and depth rose significantly after two AZD1222 doses compared with day 0 and with MenACWY recipients. Reportedly, close to half of the unique spike-specific TCRs recognized epitopes lying outside the regions that are mutated in the B.1.351 and B.1.1.7 variants. Because no day 14 peak-response samples were available, repertoires were characterized only after the peak T cell response. CD4 TCRs associated with the vaccine covered the entire spike protein, and the dominant responses were in regions 160-218 and 743-854.

The CDR3 regions of human TCRbeta chains were analyzed by immunosequencing. The authors' analysis ran thus. TCRs in the repertoires were matched against a reference library of SARS-CoV-2-specific TCRs that had been generated with the MIRA antigen-specificity platform. Breadth was defined as the fraction of unique TCRs that were SARS-CoV-2-associated. Depth was defined as the fraction of total T cells that were SARS-CoV-2-associated. Using the MIRA data, every spike-specific TCR was mapped to the spike region that the TCR reacted to and assigned to either a CD4 or a CD8 class. Log10-transformed breadth and depth values were compared by one-way ANOVA with Sidak's multiple comparisons tests. In its TCRdb copy, this immuneACCESS table keeps in-frame sequences only and misses some clones. Where compared with another copy, unresolved V genes explain less than half of these, and the others have no known cause. That table gives V, J and clone size, and the DNA gave D and trimming. This sample lists some 64,000 clones; around nine tenths were detected once. Of the sample, 6.3% is held by the ten largest clones.

The time point label here, explained by the study, means: about 28 days (+/-7) after the second vaccine dose. The intended sense of this specimen's treatment or condition label: meningococcal conjugate vaccine given as trial control. The vaccinee samples were drawn from two UK trials, COV001 and COV002, one of which was a single-blind randomized controlled phase 2/3 trial testing AZD1222 (ChAdOx1 nCoV-19) in healthy adults. For TCRbeta chain sequencing, PBMC samples were collected from trial participants at day 0 and at day 28 after the second dose. Regarding this clone: The target of this receptor is not known. No quality values exist for individual bases; no much larger clone is one base distant.

For CDR1 and CDR2, the germline V gene (reference sequence) lists DFQATT and SNEGSKA. The CDR3 holds 11 amino acids from the cysteine to the phenylalanine. The retained sequence is limited to the CDR3, 33 bases, with the frame set at the first base. The sequence is built from TRBV20-1 and TRBJ1-1; the D gene assignment is ambiguous. This TCR derives from an adult who received the MenACWY meningococcal vaccine as a control. Sequenced material: peripheral blood, taken 28 days after the second dose of the MenACWY control vaccine. CDR3 sequence: CSALWYTEAFF. The nucleotide sequence is TGCAGCGCCCTTTGGTACACTGAAGCTTTCTTT.